The following is a T cell receptor beta chain sequence with its context. Looked up from germline, CDR1 is DFQATT and CDR2 is SNEGSKA (reference sequence). CDR3 length: 12 residues. V dropped 0 bases and J dropped 9 bases, with 9 bases sitting between them. The data originate from a study of identical twins. TCRdb analysed the 5' RACE reads with MiXCR anew, one entry per CDR3 protein. The sample consists of 1.5 million to 2 million distinct CDR3 sequences, roughly 35% of them appearing once. The TCR comes from a newborn girl in good health. This rearrangement joins TRBV20-1 to TRBJ2-1, with no clear D. Sequencing was carried out using cord blood. CDR3 in DNA: TGCAGTGCTAGAGATAGATTAAGTGAGCAGTTCTTC. Translating gives CSARDRLSEQFF.